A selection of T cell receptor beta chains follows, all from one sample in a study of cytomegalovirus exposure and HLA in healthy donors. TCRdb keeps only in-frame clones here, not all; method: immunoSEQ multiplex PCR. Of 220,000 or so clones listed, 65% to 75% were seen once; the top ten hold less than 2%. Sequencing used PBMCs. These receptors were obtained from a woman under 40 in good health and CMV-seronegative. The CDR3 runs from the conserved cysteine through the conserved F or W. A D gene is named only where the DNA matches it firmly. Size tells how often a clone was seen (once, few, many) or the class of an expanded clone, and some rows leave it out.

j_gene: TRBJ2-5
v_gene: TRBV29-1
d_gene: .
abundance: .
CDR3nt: TGCAGCGTGATAGACACTCAAGAGACCCAGTACTTC
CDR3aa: CSVIDTQETQYF

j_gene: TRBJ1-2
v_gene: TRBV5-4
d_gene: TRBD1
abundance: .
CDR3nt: TGTGCCAGCAGCCAAGATACCCAGGGGGCGTATGGCTACACCTTC
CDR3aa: CASSQDTQGAYGYTF

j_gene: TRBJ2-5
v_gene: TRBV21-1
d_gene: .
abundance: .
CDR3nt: TGTGCCAGCAGCCCTGGACAGGCGGCAGATCCAGAGACCCAGTACTTC
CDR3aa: CASSPGQAADPETQYF

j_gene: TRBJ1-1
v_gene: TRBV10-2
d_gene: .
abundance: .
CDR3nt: TGCGCCAGCAGCCGACAAGAGTCGAACACTGAAGCTTTCTTT
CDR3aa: CASSRQESNTEAFF

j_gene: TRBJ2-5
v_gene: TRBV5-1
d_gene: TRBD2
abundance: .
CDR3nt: TGCGCCAGCAGCCCCCGACCGGGACTAGCGGGAGGGGCAGAGACCCAGTACTTC
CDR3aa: CASSPRPGLAGGAETQYF

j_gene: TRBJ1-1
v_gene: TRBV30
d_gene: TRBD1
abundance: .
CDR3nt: TGTGCCCAGAGCAGGGACAGGGACACTGAAGCTTTCTTT
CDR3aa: CAQSRDRDTEAFF

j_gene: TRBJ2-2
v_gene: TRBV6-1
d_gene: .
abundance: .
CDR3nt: TGTGCCAGCAGTGAGATAACAGGTCCAGGGGAGCTGTTTTTT
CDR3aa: CASSEITGPGELFF

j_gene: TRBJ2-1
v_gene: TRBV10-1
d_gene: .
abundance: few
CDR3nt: TGCGCCAGCAGTGAGTACCCGGGCTACAATGAGCAGTTCTTC
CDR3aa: CASSEYPGYNEQFF

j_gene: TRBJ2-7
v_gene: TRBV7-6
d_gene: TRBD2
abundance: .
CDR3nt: TGTGCCAGCAGCTTAGGCGGGAGCGGCGACGAGCAGTACTTC
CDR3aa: CASSLGGSGDEQYF

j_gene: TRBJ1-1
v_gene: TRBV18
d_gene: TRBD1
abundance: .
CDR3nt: TGTGCCAGCTCACCACTGGGACAGTCAAACACTGAAGCTTTCTTT
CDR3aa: CASSPLGQSNTEAFF

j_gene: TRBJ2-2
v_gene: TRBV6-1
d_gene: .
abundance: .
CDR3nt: TGTGCCACCGGGGACACCGGGGAGCTGTTTTTT
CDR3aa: CATGDTGELFF

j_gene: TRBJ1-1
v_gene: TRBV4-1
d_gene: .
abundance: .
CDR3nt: TGCGCCAGCAGCCAATCCGGTGAAGCTTTCTTT
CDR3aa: CASSQSGEAFF

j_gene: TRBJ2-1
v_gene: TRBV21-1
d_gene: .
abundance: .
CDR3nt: TGTGCCAGCAGCAAAAGGAGAATGGACAGGGGGCAGGAAGATGAGCAGTTCTTC
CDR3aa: CASSKRRMDRGQEDEQFF

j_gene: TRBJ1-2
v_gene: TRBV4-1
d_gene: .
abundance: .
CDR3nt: TGCGCCAGCAGCCAAGACCCGGCGGGGGCGGGCTATGGCTACACCTTC
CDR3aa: CASSQDPAGAGYGYTF

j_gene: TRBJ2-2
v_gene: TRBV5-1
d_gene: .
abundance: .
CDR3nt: TGCGCCAGCAGGGGCGGGGTCGCACGTCCCGGGGAGCTGTTTTTT
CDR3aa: CASRGGVARPGELFF

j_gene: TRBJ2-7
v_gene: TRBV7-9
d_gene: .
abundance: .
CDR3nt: TGTGCCAGCAGCCCAGAGCGGAGTACCTACGAGCAGTACTTC
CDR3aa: CASSPERSTYEQYF

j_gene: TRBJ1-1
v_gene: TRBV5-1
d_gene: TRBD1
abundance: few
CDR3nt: TGCGCCAGCCGGGACAGCACTGAAGCTTTCTTT
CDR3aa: CASRDSTEAFF

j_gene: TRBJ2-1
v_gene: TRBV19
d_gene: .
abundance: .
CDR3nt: TGTGCCAGCTTGAGCCCATTCCACAATGAGCAGTTCTTC
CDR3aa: CASLSPFHNEQFF

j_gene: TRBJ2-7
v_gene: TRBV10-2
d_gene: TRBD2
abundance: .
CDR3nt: TGCGCCAGCAGCGATCCGACTAGCGGAGGGGAGCTCGACGAGCAGTACTTC
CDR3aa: CASSDPTSGGELDEQYF